This T cell receptor beta chain was found in a study of cytomegalovirus exposure and HLA in healthy donors. This clone appeared a single time. The same CDR3 also results from other DNA sequences found in this sample. The PCR used 60 Vbeta and 13 Jbeta primers. Repertoires were generated with immunoSEQ multiplex PCR, while TCRdb's copy carries only in-frame clones and drops some. Among hundreds of thousands of clones, over 80% were seen once, and the ten largest hold under 0.85%. V was clipped by 4 bases and J by 3 bases; unmatched bases: 0. The CDR3 spans 13 residues. CDR1 LNHDA and CDR2 SQIVND come from the germline V gene (reference sequence).

Sequenced: PBMCs. This chain links TRBV19 with TRBJ1-1, with TRBD1 matching over 9 bases. The receptor was isolated from a boy under 10 years old in good health and CMV-seronegative. The CDR3 spells CASSRTGDTEAFF. DNA for the CDR3: TGTGCCAGTAGTAGGACAGGGGACACTGAAGCTTTCTTT.